This T cell receptor beta chain was identified during a study of regulatory T cells in long-lasting Graves disease. Overall study findings and caveats: Favored gene segments in persistent disease were TRBV28, TRBJ1-2 and TRBJ2-5.

Construction of TCR beta libraries relied on iRepertoire HTBI primers and on Arm-PCR targeting CDR3 regions. TCRdb processed the multiplex PCR reads anew with MiXCR; each CDR3 protein has one entry. The table has 500,000 to 800,000 distinct CDR3 sequences, approximately 31% seen once. Stated time point: persistent/refractory GD, antithyroid drugs over 5 years with positive TRAb. Isolated PBMC RNA provided the starting material for the TCR library. The germline V and J ends were trimmed by 0 bases and 8 bases, with 12 bases remaining between them. The length of the CDR3 is 14 residues. The germline CDR1 and CDR2 sequences are SGHRS and YFSETQ. Of note for this clonotype: Its antigen remains unknown.

The receptor was derived from a female donor with Graves disease. The starting material was peripheral blood mononuclear cells (PBMCs), obtained when the disease was refractory, from a patient treated with antithyroid drugs. This chain connects TRBV5-1 to TRBJ2-1; D possibly corresponds to TRBD2 (6 bases). CDR3: CASSLAGGRHEQFF. The CDR3 coding sequence is TGCGCCAGCAGCTTGGCCGGGGGTAGGCATGAGCAGTTCTTC.